This TCR beta chain was documented in a study of long-term antiretroviral therapy in people with HIV. People in the study who had HIV all got their treatment in the United States. Findings and caveats of the study: CDR3 lengths in HIV samples spanned a narrower range than controls. Clonal populations expanded prior to ART predominated within the repertoire at all time points.

Researchers ran immunoSEQ v3.0 at survey level. Per sample, sequencing targeted about 40,000-55,000 T-cell genomes. Generated by immunoSEQ multiplex PCR, the TCRdb table keeps only in-frame clones and is missing some. The table records 25,000 to 35,000 clones, roughly four fifths of them present only once. Turning to this clone: What it recognizes is unknown.

The CDR3 sequence is 15 residues long. Deletions cut 0 bases from V and 3 bases from J, with 11 bases between. CDR1 and CDR2 (germline): MNHEY, SVGAGI. The sequences come from unsorted PBMCs, collected 2.9 years after starting antiretroviral therapy. This receptor was identified in a man aged 50-59 years with HIV. The gene calls are TRBV6-5 and TRBJ1-1; tentative D call: TRBD1 (5 bases). The CDR3 DNA reads TGTGCCAGCAGTTACTCGATTTCAGGGTACACTGAAGCTTTCTTT. Amino acids: CASSYSISGYTEAFF.